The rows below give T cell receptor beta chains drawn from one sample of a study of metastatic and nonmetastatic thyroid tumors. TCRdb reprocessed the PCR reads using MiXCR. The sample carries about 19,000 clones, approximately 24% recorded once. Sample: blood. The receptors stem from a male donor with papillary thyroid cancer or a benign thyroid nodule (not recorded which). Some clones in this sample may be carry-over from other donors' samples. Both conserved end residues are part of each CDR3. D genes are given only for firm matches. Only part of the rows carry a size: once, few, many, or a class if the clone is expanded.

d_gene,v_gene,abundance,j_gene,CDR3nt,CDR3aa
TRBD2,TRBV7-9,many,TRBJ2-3,TGTGCCAGCAGTCGACATGCGGGGGACACAGATACGCAGTATTTT,CASSRHAGDTDTQYF
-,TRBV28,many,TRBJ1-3,TGTGCCAGCAGTTTAGCCTCCCAGATTGTAGACACGTTCAACTCTGGAAACACCGTATATTTT,CASSLASQIVDTFNSGNTVYF
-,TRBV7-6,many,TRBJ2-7,TGTGCCAGCAGCTTAGGAGGAGCCCTATCCGAGCAGTACTTC,CASSLGGALSEQYF
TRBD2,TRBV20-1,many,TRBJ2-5,TGCAGTGTCCGACGGACTAGCGGGAGGAAAGAGACCCAGTACTTC,CSVRRTSGRKETQYF
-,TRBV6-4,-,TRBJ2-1,TGTGCCAGCAGTGAGAGGGGAGGGGACACTACCAATGAGCAGTTCTTC,CASSERGGDTTNEQFF
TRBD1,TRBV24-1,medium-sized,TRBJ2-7,TGTGCCACCAGTGATCACCGGACAGGGGGGTACGAGCAGTACTTC,CATSDHRTGGYEQYF
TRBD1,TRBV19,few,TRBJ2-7,TGTGCCAGTAGTCAGGGGGCGGGCTCCTACGAGCAGTACTTC,CASSQGAGSYEQYF
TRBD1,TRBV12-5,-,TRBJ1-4,TGTGCTAGTGCTATAGACGGACAGGGTTTAGATGAAAAACTGTTTTTT,CASAIDGQGLDEKLFF
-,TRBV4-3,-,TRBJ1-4,TGCGCCAGCAGCCAAGATGGGCAGAGTGCAACTAATGAAAAACTGTTTTTT,CASSQDGQSATNEKLFF
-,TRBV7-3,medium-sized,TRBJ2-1,TGTGCCAGCAGCCAGGACAGGGAGGGGGTACGGTTCTTC,CASSQDREGVRFF
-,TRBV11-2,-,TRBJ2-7,TGTGCCAGCAGCTCCAGGTCGTCGTACGAGCAGTACTTC,CASSSRSSYEQYF
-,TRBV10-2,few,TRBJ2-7,TGCGCCAGCAGTGAAGCAGGGCAAAGCTCCAGGGAGCAGTACTTC,CASSEAGQSSREQYF
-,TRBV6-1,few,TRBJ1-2,TGTGCCAGCAGCTGGGGCAGTACTACTGGCTACACCTTC,CASSWGSTTGYTF
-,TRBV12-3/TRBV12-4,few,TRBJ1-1,TGTGCCAGCAGTTTGGTTGGGCGGAACACTGAAGCTTTCTTT,CASSLVGRNTEAFF
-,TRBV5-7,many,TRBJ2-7,TGTGCCAGCAGCTTGGACAGAAACTACGAGCAGTACTTC,CASSLDRNYEQYF
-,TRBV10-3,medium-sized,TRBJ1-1,TGTGCCATCAGTGATGCAGGGCCCACTGAAGCTTTCTTT,CAISDAGPTEAFF
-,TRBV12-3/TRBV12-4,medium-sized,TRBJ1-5,TGTGCCAGCAGTTTATCGCAGGGACCTCAGCCCCAGCATTTT,CASSLSQGPQPQHF
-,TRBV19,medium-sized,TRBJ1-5,TGTGCCAGTAGTATAGGGCGATTAAATCAGCCCCAGCATTTT,CASSIGRLNQPQHF
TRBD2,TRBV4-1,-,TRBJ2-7,TGCGCCAGCAGCCAACACCTAGCGGCAACCTACGAGCAGTACTTC,CASSQHLAATYEQYF
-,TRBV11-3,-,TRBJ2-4,TGTGCCAGCAGCTTAGTAGGATACGGTGATCAGTACTTC,CASSLVGYGDQYF
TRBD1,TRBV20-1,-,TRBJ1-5,TGCAGTGCTACCGATGATAAAAGGACAGGGCAACGCAATCAGCCCCAGCATTTT,CSATDDKRTGQRNQPQHF
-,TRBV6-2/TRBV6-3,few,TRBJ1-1,TGTGCCAGCTGCCTGGGGGGGAACACTGAAGCTTTCTTT,CASCLGGNTEAFF
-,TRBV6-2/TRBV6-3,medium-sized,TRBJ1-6,TGTGCCAGCAGTTCGACCTCCGGTTCACCCCTCCACTTT,CASSSTSGSPLHF
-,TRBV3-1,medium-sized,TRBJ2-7,TGTGCCAGCAGCCCCTTTGACGGTTACGAGCAGTACTTC,CASSPFDGYEQYF
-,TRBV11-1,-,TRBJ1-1,TGTGCCAGCAGCTTAGCAGGACAGTGGCACACTGAAGCTTTCTTT,CASSLAGQWHTEAFF
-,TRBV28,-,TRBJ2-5,TGTGCCAGCAGTTTATTGGAGACCCAGTACTTC,CASSLLETQYF